The source of this TCR beta chain is a study of beta chain features in type 1 diabetes. Findings and caveats of the study: PCR might preferentially amplify shorter templates, equally in patients and controls. Cells with high TCR expression could be over-represented by cDNA sequencing. Relative to healthy donors, patients appeared to have naive, central memory and Treg TCRB repertoires that were more similar. There was a moderate but significant shortening of TCRB CDR3s in all four CD4+ subsets of Type 1 diabetes patients.

Reverse transcription of all isolated RNA meant that expressed TCRB transcripts were sequenced. The study sequenced naive, central memory and regulatory T cell samples to an average of about 3.5 million reads. Assay: immunoSEQ multiplex PCR; the TCRdb copy retains only in-frame clones and omits some. Of 600,000 to 750,000 clones in the sample, around 12% were seen once. Concerning this clone: Its specificity is not known.

With 1 base clipped from V and 4 bases from J, the junction kept 2 bases outside the gene matches. Germline V gene data show CDR1 as LGHNA and CDR2 as YNFKEQ. This CDR3 has 15 residues. The chain employs TRBV4-2 and TRBJ1-5, with 9 bases that match TRBD1. The sequencing input was naive CD4+ T cells from blood. This TCR was sampled from a man aged 25 to 40 with type 1 diabetes. The DNA for the CDR3 is TGTGCCAGCAGCCAAGCCGACAGGGGGAATCAGCCCCAGCATTTT. It is translated as CASSQADRGNQPQHF.